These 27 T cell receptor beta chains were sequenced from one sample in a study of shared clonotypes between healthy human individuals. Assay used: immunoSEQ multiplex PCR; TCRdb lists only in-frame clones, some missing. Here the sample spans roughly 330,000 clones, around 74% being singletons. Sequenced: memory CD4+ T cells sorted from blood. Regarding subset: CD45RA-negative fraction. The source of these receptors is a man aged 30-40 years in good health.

In DNA, the CDR3 is TGTGCTAGTCGGATGAAGGCATATAGCAATCAGCCCCAGCATTTT. This sequence encodes CASRMKAYSNQPQHF. The chain recombines TRBV12-5 with TRBJ1-5, with unresolved D. The ends were cut back, 8 bases at V and 0 bases at J, with 14 bases in the middle. Germline CDR1 LGHNT, CDR2 FRNRAP. The CDR3 has 15 residues.

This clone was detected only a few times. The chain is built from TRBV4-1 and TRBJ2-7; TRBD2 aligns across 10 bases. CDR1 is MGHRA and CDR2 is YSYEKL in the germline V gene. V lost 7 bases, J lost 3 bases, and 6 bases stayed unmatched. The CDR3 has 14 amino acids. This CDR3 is CASTEASGGYEQYF. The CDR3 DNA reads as TGCGCCAGCACCGAGGCTAGCGGGGGCTACGAGCAGTACTTC.

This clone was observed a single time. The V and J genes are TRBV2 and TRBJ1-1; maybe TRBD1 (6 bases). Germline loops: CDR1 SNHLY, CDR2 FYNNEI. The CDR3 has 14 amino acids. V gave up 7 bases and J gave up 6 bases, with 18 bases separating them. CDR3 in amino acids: CASTSGGGKAEAFF. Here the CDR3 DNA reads TGTGCCAGCACCTCCGGGGGGGGCAAGGCTGAAGCTTTCTTT.

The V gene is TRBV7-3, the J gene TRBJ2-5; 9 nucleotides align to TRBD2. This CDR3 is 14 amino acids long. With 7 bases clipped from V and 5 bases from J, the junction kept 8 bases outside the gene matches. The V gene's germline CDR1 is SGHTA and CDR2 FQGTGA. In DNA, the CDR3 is TGTGCCAGCAAGAATAGCGGGAGTAGCGAGACCCAGTACTTC. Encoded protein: CASKNSGSSETQYF.

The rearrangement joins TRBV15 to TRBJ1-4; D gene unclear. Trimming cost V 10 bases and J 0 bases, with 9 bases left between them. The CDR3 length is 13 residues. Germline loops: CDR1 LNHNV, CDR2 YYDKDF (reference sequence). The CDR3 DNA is TGTGCCATCTCCCGCGCAACTAATGAAAAACTGTTTTTT. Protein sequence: CAISRATNEKLFF.

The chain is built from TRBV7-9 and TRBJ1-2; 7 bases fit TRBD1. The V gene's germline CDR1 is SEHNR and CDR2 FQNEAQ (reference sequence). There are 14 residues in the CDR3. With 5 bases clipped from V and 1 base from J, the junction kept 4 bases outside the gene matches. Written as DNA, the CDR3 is TGTGCCAGCAGCGGCGGGACAGTTAACTATGGCTACACCTTC. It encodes CASSGGTVNYGYTF.

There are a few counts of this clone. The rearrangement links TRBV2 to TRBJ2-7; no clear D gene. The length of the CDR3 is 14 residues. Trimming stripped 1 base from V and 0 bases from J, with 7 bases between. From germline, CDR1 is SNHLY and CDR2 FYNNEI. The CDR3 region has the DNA TGTGCCAGCAGTGAAGTGTACCACTCCTACGAGCAGTACTTC. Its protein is CASSEVYHSYEQYF. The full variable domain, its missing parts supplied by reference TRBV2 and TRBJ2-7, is EPEVTQTPSHQVTQMGQEVILRCVPISNHLYFYWYRQILGQKVEFLVSFYNNEISEKSEIFDDQFSVERPDGSNFTLKIRSTKLEDSAMYFCASSEVYHSYEQYFGPGTRLTVT.

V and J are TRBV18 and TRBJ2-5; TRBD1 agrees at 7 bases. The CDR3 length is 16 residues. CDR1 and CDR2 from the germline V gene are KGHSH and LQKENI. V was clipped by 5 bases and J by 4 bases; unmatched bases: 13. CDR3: CASSSNRQGWGETQYF. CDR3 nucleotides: TGTGCCAGCTCATCAAACAGACAGGGCTGGGGAGAGACCCAGTACTTC.

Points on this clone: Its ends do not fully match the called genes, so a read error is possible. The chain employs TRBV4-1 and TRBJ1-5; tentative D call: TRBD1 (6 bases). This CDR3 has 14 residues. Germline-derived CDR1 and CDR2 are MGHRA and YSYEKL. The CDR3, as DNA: TGCGCCAGCGGCGGGACAAGTAGCAATCAGTCCCAGCATTTT. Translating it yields CASGGTSSNQSQHF.

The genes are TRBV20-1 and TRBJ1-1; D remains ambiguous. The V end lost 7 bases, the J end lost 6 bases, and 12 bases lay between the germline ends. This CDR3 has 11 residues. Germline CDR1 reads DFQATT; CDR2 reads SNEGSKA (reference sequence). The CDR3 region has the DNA TGCAGTGTTGGAGCTCTGCCTGAAGCTTTCTTT. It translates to CSVGALPEAFF.

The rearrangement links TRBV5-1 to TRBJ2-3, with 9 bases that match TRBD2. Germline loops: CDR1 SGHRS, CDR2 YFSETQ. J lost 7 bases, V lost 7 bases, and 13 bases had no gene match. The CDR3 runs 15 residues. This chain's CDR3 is CASCQVPGLANTQYF. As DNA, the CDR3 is TGCGCCAGCTGCCAAGTCCCGGGACTAGCAAATACGCAGTATTTT.

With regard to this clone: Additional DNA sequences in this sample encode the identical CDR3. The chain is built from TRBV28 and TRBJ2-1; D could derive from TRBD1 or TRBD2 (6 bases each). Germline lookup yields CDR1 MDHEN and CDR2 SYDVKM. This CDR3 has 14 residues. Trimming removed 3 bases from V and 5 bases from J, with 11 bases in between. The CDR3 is CASSFAGTNNEQFF. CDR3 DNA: TGTGCCAGCAGTTTCGCGGGGACAAACAATGAGCAGTTCTTC.

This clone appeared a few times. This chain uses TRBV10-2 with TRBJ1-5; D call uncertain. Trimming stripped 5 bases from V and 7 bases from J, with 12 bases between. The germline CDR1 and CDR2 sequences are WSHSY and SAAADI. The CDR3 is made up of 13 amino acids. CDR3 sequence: CASSPQRSQPQHF. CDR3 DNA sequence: TGCGCCAGCAGTCCGCAAAGAAGCCAGCCCCAGCATTTT.

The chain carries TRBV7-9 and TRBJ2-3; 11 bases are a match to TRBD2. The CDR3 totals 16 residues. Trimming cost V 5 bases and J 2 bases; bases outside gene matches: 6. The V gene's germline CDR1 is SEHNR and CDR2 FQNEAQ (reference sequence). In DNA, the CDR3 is TGTGCCAGCAGCCAAGGGACTAGCGGACTCACAGATACGCAGTATTTT. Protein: CASSQGTSGLTDTQYF.

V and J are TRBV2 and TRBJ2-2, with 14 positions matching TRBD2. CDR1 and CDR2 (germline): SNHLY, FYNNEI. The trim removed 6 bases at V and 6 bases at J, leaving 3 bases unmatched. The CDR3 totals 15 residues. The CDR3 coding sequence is TGTGCCAGCAGGGGGACTAGCGGGAGTCCCGGGGAGCTGTTTTTT. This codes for CASRGTSGSPGELFF.

CDR3 sequence reads: CASSPGQGGETQYF. DNA for the CDR3: TGTGCCAGCAGCCCAGGACAGGGCGGGGAGACCCAGTACTTC. The chain uses TRBV9 and TRBJ2-5; 8 nucleotides line up with TRBD1. The CDR3 has 14 amino acids. Germline V gene lookup returns CDR1 SGDLS and CDR2 YYNGEE. V shed 4 bases, J shed 5 bases, and the junction held 7 bases outside the gene matches.

In DNA form, the CDR3 reads TGTGCCAGCAGCCGCCTTGGGGGGACCGGGGAGCTGTTTTTT. It is translated as CASSRLGGTGELFF. The chain recombines TRBV6-1 with TRBJ2-2, with D possibly TRBD2 on 6 matching bases. The V end lost 6 bases, the J end lost 5 bases, and 13 bases lay between the germline ends. CDR3 length equals 14 residues. Per germline, CDR1 MNHNS and CDR2 SASEGT.

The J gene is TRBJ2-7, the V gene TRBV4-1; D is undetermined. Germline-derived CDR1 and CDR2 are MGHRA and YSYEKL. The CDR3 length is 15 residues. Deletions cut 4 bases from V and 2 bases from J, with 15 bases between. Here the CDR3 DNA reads TGCGCCAGCAGCCCCCGTGACACCAGTCCCTACGAGCAGTACTTC. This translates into CASSPRDTSPYEQYF.

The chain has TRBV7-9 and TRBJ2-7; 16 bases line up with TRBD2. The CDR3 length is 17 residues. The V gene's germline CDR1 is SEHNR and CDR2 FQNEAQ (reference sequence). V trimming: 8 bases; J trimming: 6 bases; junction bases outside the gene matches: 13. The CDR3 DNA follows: TGTGCCAGCCTGCCGCCGGGACTAGCGGGAGGGCAGGCCGAGCAGTACTTC. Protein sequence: CASLPPGLAGGQAEQYF.

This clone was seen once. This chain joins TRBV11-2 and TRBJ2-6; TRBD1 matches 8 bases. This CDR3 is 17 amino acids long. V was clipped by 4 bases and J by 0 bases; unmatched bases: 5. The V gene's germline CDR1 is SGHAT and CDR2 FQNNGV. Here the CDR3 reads CASSSGQGSSGANVLTF. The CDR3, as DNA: TGTGCCAGCAGCTCCGGACAGGGAAGCTCTGGGGCCAACGTCCTGACTTTC.

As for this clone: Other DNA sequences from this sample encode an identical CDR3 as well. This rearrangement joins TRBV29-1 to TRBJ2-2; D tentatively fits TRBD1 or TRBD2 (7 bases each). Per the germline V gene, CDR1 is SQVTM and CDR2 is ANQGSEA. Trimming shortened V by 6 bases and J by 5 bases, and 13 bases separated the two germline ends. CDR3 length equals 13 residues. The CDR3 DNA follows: TGCAGCGTCAGACAGGGAGGGACCGGGGAGCTGTTTTTT. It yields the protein CSVRQGGTGELFF.

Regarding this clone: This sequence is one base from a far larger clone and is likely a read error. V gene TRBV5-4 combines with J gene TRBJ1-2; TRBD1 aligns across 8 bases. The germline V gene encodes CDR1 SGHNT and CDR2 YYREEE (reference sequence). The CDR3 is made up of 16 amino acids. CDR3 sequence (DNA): TGTACCAGCAGCTTGGGGGTGGACAGGGCTAACTATGGCTACACCTTC. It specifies CTSSLGVDRANYGYTF.

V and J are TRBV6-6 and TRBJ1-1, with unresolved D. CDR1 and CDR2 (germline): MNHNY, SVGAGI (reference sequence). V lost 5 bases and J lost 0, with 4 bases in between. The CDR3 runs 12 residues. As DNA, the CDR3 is TGTGCCAGCAGTCACATGAACACTGAAGCTTTCTTT. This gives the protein CASSHMNTEAFF.

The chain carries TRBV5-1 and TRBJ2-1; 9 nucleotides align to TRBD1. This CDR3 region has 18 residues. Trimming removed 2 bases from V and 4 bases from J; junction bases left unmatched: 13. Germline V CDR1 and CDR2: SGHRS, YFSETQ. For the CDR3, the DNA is TGCGCCAGCAGCTTCAGAGCGCAGGACAGGGGCACATACAATGAGCAGTTCTTC. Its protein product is CASSFRAQDRGTYNEQFF.

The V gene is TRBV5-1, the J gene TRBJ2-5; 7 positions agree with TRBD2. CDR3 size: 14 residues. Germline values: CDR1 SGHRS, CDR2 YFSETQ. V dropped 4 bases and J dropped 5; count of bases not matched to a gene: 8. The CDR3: CASSLGGASETQYF. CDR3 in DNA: TGCGCCAGCAGCCTGGGAGGGGCTTCTGAGACCCAGTACTTC.

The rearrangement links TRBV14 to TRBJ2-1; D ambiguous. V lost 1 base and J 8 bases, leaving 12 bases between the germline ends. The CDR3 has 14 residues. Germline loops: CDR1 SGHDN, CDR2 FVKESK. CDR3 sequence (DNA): TGTGCCAGCAGCCAAGCTCCCCCCAGCGATGAGCAGTTCTTC. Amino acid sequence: CASSQAPPSDEQFF. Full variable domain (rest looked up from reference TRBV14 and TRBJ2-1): EAGVTQFPSHSVIEKGQTVTLRCDPISGHDNLYWYRRVMGKEIKFLLHFVKESKQDESGMPNNRFLAERTGGTYSTLKVQPAELEDSGVYFCASSQAPPSDEQFFGPGTRLTVL.

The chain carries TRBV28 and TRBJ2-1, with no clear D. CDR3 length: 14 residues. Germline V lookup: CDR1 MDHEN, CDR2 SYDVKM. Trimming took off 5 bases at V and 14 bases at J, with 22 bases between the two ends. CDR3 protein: CASSHPGRGPNKFF. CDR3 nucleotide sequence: TGTGCCAGCAGTCATCCCGGACGAGGCCCTAATAAGTTCTTC.